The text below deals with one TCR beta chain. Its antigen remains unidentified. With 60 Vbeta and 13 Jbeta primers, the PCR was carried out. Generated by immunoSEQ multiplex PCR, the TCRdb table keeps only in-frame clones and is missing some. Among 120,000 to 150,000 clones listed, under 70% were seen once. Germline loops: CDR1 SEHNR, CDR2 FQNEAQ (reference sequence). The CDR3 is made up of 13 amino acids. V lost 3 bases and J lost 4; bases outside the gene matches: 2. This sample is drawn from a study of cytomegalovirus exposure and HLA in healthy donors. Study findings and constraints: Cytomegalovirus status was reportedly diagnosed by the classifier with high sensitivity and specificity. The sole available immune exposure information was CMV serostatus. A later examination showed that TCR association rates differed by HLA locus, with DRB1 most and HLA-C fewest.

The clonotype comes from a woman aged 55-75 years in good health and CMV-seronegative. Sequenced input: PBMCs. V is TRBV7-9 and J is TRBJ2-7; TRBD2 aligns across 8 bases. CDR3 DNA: TGTGCCAGCAGCTTGTTAGCGGGGTACGAGCAGTACTTC. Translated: CASSLLAGYEQYF.